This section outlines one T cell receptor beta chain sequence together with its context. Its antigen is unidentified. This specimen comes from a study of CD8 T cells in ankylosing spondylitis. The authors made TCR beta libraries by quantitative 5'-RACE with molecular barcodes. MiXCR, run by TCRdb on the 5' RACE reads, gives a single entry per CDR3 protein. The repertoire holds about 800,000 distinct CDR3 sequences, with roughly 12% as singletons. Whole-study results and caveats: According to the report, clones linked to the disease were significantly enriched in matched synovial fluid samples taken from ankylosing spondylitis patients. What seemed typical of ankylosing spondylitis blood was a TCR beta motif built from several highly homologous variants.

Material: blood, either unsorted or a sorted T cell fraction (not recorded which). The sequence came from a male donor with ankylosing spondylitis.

DNA of the CDR3: TGTGCCAGCAGAGACAGGGGGCGTGGGACTGAAGCTTTCTTT. Amino acid sequence: CASRDRGRGTEAFF. The chain links TRBV6-2 or TRBV6-3 to TRBJ1-1; TRBD1 matches at 10 bases. The CDR3 runs 14 residues. The germline V gene has CDR1 MNHEY and CDR2 SVGEGT. V lost 6 bases to trimming and J lost 5 bases; unmatched junction nucleotides: 6.